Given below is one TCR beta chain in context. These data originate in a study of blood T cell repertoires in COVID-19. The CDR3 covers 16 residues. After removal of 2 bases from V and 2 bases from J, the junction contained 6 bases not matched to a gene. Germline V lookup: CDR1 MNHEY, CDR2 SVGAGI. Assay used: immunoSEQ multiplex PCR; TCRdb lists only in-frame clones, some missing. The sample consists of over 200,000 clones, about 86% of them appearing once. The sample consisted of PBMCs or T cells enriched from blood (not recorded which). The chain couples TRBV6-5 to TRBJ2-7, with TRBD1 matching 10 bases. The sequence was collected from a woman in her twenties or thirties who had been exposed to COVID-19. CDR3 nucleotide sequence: TGTGCCAGCAGTTACAGGGGGGGGACAGGGGCCTACGAGCAGTACTTC. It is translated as CASSYRGGTGAYEQYF.